The present entry profiles one T cell receptor (beta chain) with its context. The specificity of this receptor is unknown. Base qualities are missing; no much larger clone stands one base away. This sample was included in a study of T cell responses to AZD1222 COVID-19 vaccine (dated by TCRdb to the early 2020s). A note on the overall study: AZD1222 recipients given second doses at about 4 weeks or at about 12 weeks were pooled, since spike-specific TCR depth and breadth were not found to differ between the two schedules. Trial participants were enrolled into age subgroups of 18-55, 56-69 and 70-plus years, which contained about 150, 27 and 61 TCR-sequenced participants, respectively. TCR sequencing was performed for about 240 trial participants, of whom approximately 200 were given two doses of AZD1222 and 26 were given two doses of MenACWY control vaccine. Overall study outcomes, separate from this receptor: Nearly half of unique spike-specific TCRs reportedly recognized epitopes outside regions mutated in the B.1.351 and B.1.1.7 variants. The 56-69-year group was small, and its depth increase did not reach significance, likely because of low power. The vaccine-associated CD4 TCRs covered the entire spike protein, and the dominant responses fell in regions 160-218 and 743-854. Because no day 14 peak-response samples were available, repertoires were characterized only after the peak T cell response. Conclusions about previously exposed vaccinees were limited because only six or seven AZD1222 recipients were SARS-CoV-2 seropositive at baseline. After two AZD1222 doses, spike-specific TCR breadth and depth were significantly higher than at day 0 and than in MenACWY recipients. Most participants were white British and females outnumbered males, and the authors suggested that clonal diversity may have been underestimated.

The meaning of the sample's time point label: baseline before first vaccination. Vaccinee samples were obtained from the UK trials COV001 and COV002, which included a single-blind randomized controlled phase 2/3 trial of AZD1222 (ChAdOx1 nCoV-19) in healthy adults. Trial participant PBMC samples were collected at day 0 and day 28 after the second dose for TCRbeta chain sequencing. Per the germline V gene, KGHSH is the CDR1 and LQKENI is the CDR2. V sheds 3 bases and J sheds 5 bases, leaving 11 bases between their ends. The CDR3 has 14 amino acids, counting the end cysteine and phenylalanine. The retained sequence is limited to the CDR3, 42 bases, with the frame set at the first base. The CDR3 regions of human TCRbeta chains were analyzed by immunosequencing. The study's own analysis went as follows. TCRs in the repertoires were matched against a reference library of SARS-CoV-2-specific TCRs that had been generated with the MIRA antigen-specificity platform. Breadth meant the fraction of unique TCRs that were SARS-CoV-2-associated, whereas depth meant the fraction of total T cells that were SARS-CoV-2-associated. Each spike-specific TCR was assigned to its reactive spike region and to a CD4 or CD8 class using the MIRA data. Log10-transformed breadth and depth values were compared by one-way ANOVA with Sidak's multiple comparisons tests. TCRdb's version of the immuneACCESS table is confined to in-frame rearrangements and falls short of the full clone set. An unresolved V gene accounts for under half of the shortfall where checked; the remainder is of unknown origin. The DNA was the basis for D and trimming; V, J and clone size are from that table. For this sample the table gives 95,000 to 150,000 clones, of which 92% were detected only once. The ten largest clones add up to about 14% of the sample.

The sequence came from an adult in good health. Material: peripheral blood, obtained on day 0 of AZD1222 vaccination. Recombination linked TRBV18 to TRBJ1-5, with TRBD1 as a weak D call on 6 bases. The nucleotide sequence reads as follows: TGTGCCAGCTCACCGGGACATAAAGATCAGCCCCAGCATTTT. It translates to CASSPGHKDQPQHF.